This T cell receptor beta chain was sequenced for a study of T cells in Graves' hyperthyroidism and ophthalmopathy. Notes on the study in general: Most thyroid clonotypes expanded above 0.001 appeared in blood too.

This clonotype was detected ten times or more. Antigen: not known. From RNA transcripts, TCR beta CDR3 regions were amplified. HTBI primers were the set used in a first-round RT-PCR of the TCR CDR3. TCRdb redid the calling of the multiplex PCR reads with MiXCR, one entry per CDR3 protein. Among around 270,000 distinct CDR3 sequences listed, approximately 18% were seen once. The CDR3 runs 14 residues. The V end lost 6 bases, the J end lost 8 bases, and 16 bases lay between the germline ends. Germline lookup yields CDR1 MDHEN and CDR2 SYDVKM. The receptor's source is a man between 50 and 59 years old with Graves' ophthalmopathy. The chain joins TRBV28 to TRBJ1-4; D ambiguous. The sequencing sample was made of blood. The chain's CDR3 is CASRTGIAAEKLFF. As DNA, the CDR3 is TGTGCCAGCAGGACCGGGATCGCTGCGGAAAAACTGTTTTTT.